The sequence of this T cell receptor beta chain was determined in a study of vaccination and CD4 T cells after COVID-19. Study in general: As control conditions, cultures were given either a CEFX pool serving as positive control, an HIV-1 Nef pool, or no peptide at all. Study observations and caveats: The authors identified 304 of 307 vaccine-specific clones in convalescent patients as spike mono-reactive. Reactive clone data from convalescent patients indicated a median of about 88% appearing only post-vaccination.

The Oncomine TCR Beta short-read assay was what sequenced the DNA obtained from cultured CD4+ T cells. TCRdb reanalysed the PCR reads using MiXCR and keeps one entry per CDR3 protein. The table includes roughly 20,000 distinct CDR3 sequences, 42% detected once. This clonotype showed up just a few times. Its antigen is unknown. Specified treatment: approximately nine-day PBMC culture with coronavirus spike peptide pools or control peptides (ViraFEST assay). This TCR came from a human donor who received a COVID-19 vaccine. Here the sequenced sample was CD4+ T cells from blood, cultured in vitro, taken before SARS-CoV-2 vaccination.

The chain's CDR3 is CASSSERSFSTGELFF. CDR3 nucleotides: TGTGCCAGCAGCTCCGAACGGAGCTTTAGCACCGGGGAGCTGTTTTTT. The chain uses TRBV7-9 and TRBJ2-2, with no clear D. The CDR3 contains 16 residues. In germline, CDR1 is SEHNR, CDR2 FQNEAQ (reference sequence). With 4 bases removed from V and 4 bases from J, the gap between germline ends came to 16 bases.